Below, 2 T cell receptor beta chains from the same sample are listed, as sequenced in a study of T cell responses to AZD1222 COVID-19 vaccine. Clones were read by immunoSEQ multiplex PCR, and TCRdb kept only the in-frame ones, dropping some. Among some 150,000 clones listed, approximately 95% were seen once. The input for sequencing was peripheral blood, taken on day 0 of MenACWY control vaccination. All receptors derive from an adult in good health.

This sequence joins TRBV28 and TRBJ1-4; D is uncertain. CDR1 is MDHEN and CDR2 is SYDVKM in the germline V gene. V dropped 4 bases and J dropped 6 bases, with 6 bases sitting between them. The length of the CDR3 is 12 residues. CDR3: CASSSNYEKLFF. CDR3 in DNA: TGTGCCAGCAGTTCTAACTATGAAAAACTGTTTTTT.

The chain employs TRBV11-2 and TRBJ1-1; 7 bases are a match to TRBD1. With 2 bases clipped from V and 5 bases from J, the junction kept 5 bases outside the gene matches. This CDR3 has 14 residues. Germline V CDR1 and CDR2: SGHAT, FQNNGV. In DNA, the CDR3 is TGTGCCAGCAGCTTACCAGGGGGACGGACTGAAGCTTTCTTT. This encodes CASSLPGGRTEAFF.